This TCR beta chain was observed in a study of shared clonotypes between healthy human individuals. General study findings and limits: Rarefaction indicated that sorted-subset sequencing remained incomplete although depth was large.

Concerning this clone: Antigen unknown.

The CDR3 has 17 amino acids. The germline gives CDR1 KGHSH, CDR2 LQKENI. V was pared by 3 bases and J by 10 bases, with 27 bases between. The authors ran the assay at deep level. Data came from immunoSEQ multiplex PCR; TCRdb stores just in-frame clones and leaves some out. The sample contains millions of clones, roughly 95% of which appear only once. Adult donors, all healthy and HIV-negative, had no recent acute infections or vaccinations. V is TRBV18 and J is TRBJ1-1, with D maybe TRBD1 (5 bases). The sample was naive CD4+ T cells sorted from blood. The subset: CD45RA+ positively selected. The TCR comes from a man between 18 and 35 years old in good health. CDR3 nucleotide sequence: TGTGCCAGCTCACCTCCTCTGGGTGGTTCGGGCACCAGGGCAGCTTTCTTT. It translates to CASSPPLGGSGTRAAFF. Together with reference TRBV18 and TRBJ1-1, the CDR3 gives the full variable domain: NAGVMQNPRHLVRRRGQEARLRCSPMKGHSHVYWYRQLPEEGLKFMVYLQKENIIDESGMPKERFSAEFPKEGPSILRIQQVVRGDSAAYFCASSPPLGGSGTRAAFFGQGTRLTVV.